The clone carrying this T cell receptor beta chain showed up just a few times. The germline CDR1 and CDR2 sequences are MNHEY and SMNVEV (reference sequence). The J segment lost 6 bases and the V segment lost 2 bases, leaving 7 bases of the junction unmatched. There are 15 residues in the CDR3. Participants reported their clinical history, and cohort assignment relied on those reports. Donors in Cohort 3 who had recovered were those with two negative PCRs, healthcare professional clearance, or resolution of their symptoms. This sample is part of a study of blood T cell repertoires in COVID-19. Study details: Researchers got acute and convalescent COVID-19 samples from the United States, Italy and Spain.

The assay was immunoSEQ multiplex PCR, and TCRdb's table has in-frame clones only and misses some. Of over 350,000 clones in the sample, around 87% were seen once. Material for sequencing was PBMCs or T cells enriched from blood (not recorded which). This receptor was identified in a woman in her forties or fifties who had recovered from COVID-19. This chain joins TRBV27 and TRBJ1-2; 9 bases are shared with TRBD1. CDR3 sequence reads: CASSLRPGQGHGYTF. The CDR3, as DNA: TGTGCCAGCAGTTTACGACCGGGACAGGGTCATGGCTACACCTTC.